This T cell receptor (beta chain) was documented in a study of blood T cell repertoires in COVID-19. Study-wide background: COVID-19 samples from acute and convalescent phases originated in the United States, Italy and Spain.

V was trimmed by 1 base and J by 5 bases, leaving 3 bases between them. CDR1 and CDR2 (germline): LGHNT, FRNRAP. The CDR3 extends over 12 amino acids. As processed by the authors: Amplifying reference gene primers gave estimates of nucleated cell counts. The protocol was immunoSEQ multiplex PCR, while the TCRdb copy is restricted to in-frame clones and leaves out a portion. D and trimming come from the DNA, and the V and J calls and clone size come from that table. This sample has around 340,000 clones; roughly 85% occur once, and the top ten carry approximately 4.6%. Recruitment covered roughly 24 US areas and drew participants whose ages spanned about 18 to 100 years.

The specimen sequenced was PBMCs or T cells enriched from blood (not recorded which). The rearrangement joins TRBV12-5 to TRBJ1-3; no clear D. This TCR was recovered from a woman aged 40 to 50 with acute COVID-19. Written as DNA, the CDR3 is TGTGCTAGTGGTTTGGATAGAAACACCATATATTTT. It encodes CASGLDRNTIYF.